This TCR beta chain was sequenced during a study of cytomegalovirus exposure and HLA in healthy donors. Study outcomes and limitations: CMV antigen specificity was confirmed in vitro for a few CMV-associated chains.

This CDR3 is 12 amino acids long. Looked up from germline, CDR1 is WNHNN and CDR2 is SYGVQD (reference sequence). V lost 6 bases and J 5 bases, leaving 10 bases between the germline ends. The sample holds many counts of this clone. Antigen unknown. Data came from immunoSEQ multiplex PCR; TCRdb stores just in-frame clones and leaves some out. Seen here are about 280,000 clones, approximately 90% observed once, and the top ten hold around 0.92%. Material: PBMCs. This rearrangement joins TRBV10-1 to TRBJ1-1; no clear D gene. This clonotype was sampled from a woman between 18 and 29 years old in good health and CMV-seronegative. The CDR3 spells CASSNGVTEAFF. The CDR3 nucleotides read TGCGCCAGCAGCAACGGAGTAACTGAAGCTTTCTTT.